The source of this T cell receptor beta chain is a study of OX40 agonist ivuxolimab in advanced cancers. Study-level results: The investigators did not determine what antigen specificity the expanded peripheral T cells had. At 0.1 to 3.0 mg/kg, clonal expansion of CD4+ and CD8+ blood T cells had occurred by week 6. Among the lowest peripheral clonal expansion occurred in 0.1-3.0 mg/kg partial responders.

Assay: immunoSEQ multiplex PCR; the TCRdb copy retains only in-frame clones and omits some. Here the sample spans some 15,000 clones, 65% to 80% being singletons. The CDR3 sequence is 14 residues long. Unmatched junction bases numbered 12, after V lost 5 bases and J lost 9 bases. The germline V gene has CDR1 MNHEY and CDR2 SVGAGI. Points on this clone: Its specificity is not known.

The origin of this receptor is an adult with an advanced solid tumor such as melanoma, head and neck, liver or kidney cancer. The genes are TRBV6-5 and TRBJ2-5; 7 bases agree with TRBD1. The sequences come from CD4+ or CD8+ T cells sorted from blood, collected in a trial of the OX40 agonist ivuxolimab. The CDR3 loop reads CASSPSPGGDPQYF. The DNA of the CDR3 is TGTGCCAGCAGTCCCTCCCCAGGGGGTGATCCCCAGTACTTC.